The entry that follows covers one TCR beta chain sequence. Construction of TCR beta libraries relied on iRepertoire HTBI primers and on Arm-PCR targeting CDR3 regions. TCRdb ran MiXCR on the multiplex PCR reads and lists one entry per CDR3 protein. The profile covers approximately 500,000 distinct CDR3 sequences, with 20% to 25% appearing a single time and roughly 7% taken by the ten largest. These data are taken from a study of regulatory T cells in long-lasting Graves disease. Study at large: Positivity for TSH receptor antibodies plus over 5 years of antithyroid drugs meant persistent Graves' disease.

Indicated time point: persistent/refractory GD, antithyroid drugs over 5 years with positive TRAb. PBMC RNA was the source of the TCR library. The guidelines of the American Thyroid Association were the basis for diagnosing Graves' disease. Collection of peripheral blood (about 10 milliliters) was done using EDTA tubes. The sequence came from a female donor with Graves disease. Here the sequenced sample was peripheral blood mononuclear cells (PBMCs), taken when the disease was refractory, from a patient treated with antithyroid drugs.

The CDR3 here is CASSPRDNEKLFF. DNA of the CDR3: TGTGCCAGCAGCCCCCGGGACAATGAAAAACTGTTTTTT. J is TRBJ1-4 and V is TRBV7-2; possibly TRBD1 for D (5 bases). The CDR3 runs 13 residues. Looked up from germline, CDR1 is SGHTA and CDR2 is FQGNSA. The germline V and J ends were trimmed by 5 bases and 5 bases, with 9 bases remaining between them.